This section outlines one T cell receptor beta chain sequence together with its context. The antigen is not known. PCR involved 60 Vbeta and 13 Jbeta primers. The repertoire was sequenced with immunoSEQ multiplex PCR; TCRdb's copy has only in-frame clones and lacks some. Of about 200,000 clones listed, approximately 80% are singletons. This specimen belongs to a study of cytomegalovirus exposure and HLA in healthy donors. Findings and limits, study-wide: The classifier was said to identify cytomegalovirus status with high specificity and sensitivity. Fewer N-insertions than the roughly 670-donor mean were reportedly shown by an Asian-associated ancestry cluster in a later analysis.

Per germline, CDR1 SQVTM and CDR2 ANQGSEA. The CDR3 is made up of 13 amino acids. The receptor was isolated from a girl aged 5 to 17 in good health and CMV-seronegative. The chain has TRBV29-1 and TRBJ2-5; a weak D match, TRBD1 (6 bases). TRBJ2-7 explains the end of the DNA better; the J call may be wrong. The source material was PBMCs. For the CDR3, the DNA is TGCAGCGTGGGAAACCGGGACACGTACGAGCAGTACTTC. Translating it yields CSVGNRDTYEQYF.